Described below is a single T cell receptor beta chain sequence and its context. Only one count was recorded for this clonotype. Its antigen is unknown. The sample holds no much larger clone one base away, and base qualities are not on file. A read on its own is weak evidence. RNA was extracted with the RNeasy kit and about 0.45 to 1 ug was reverse transcribed using random hexamers. TCR beta CDR3 regions were amplified with the immunoSEQ multiplex PCR assay covering 54 Vbeta and 13 Jbeta segments. Bias from PCR amplification was corrected by using a synthetic template baseline for primer optimization and for computational correction. Per the original workflow: Reads were annotated to V, D and J genes according to IMGT and were analyzed with immunoSEQ Analyzer, with only productive sequences retained. Clonality was calculated as one minus the Shannon entropy normalized by log2 of the number of productive unique sequences. For each patient and control, public and private clones were evaluated among the 100 most prevalent clones. Clones were defined as Susac-specific if absent from the healthy and MS cohorts, from over a thousand published viral clones and from other ImmuneACCESS disease sequences. In TCRdb, the public reads were trimmed at Q25 with fastp and aligned with MiXCR, with productive beta chains retained. Identical CDR3 proteins give one entry, which carries the most common genes and DNA. For this entry, the V and J calls and clone size follow TCRdb and not the study's own pipeline. In all, the sample holds about 300,000 distinct CDR3 sequences, and around 84% of those were seen once. Clones ranked in the top ten supply approximately 0.11% of the sample.

Peripheral blood CD8+ and CD4+ T cells from healthy donors, Susac syndrome patients and multiple sclerosis patients were profiled by high-throughput TCR beta sequencing. The multiple sclerosis controls were treatment-naive patients whose relapsing-remitting disease, either stable or active, fulfilled the revised McDonald criteria. Bulk CD8+ and CD4+ T cells were purified by magnetic negative isolation, whereas CD8+ TEMRA cells were enriched by FACS. Blood was collected in EDTA tubes and processed within 24 hours, with PBMCs isolated through density gradient centrifugation. PBMCs destined for TCR sequencing were cryopreserved in liquid nitrogen and later thawed in a 37 °C water bath. The sorted or isolated CD4+, CD8+ and CD8+ TEMRA cells had a purity of 90% or higher. The CDR3 numbers 14 residues from cysteine through phenylalanine. The kept DNA is CDR3 alone, 42 bases in frame from the first base. According to the germline V gene (reference sequence), CDR1 reads DFQATT and CDR2 reads SNEGSKA. The junction carries 11 bases between V and J, which are trimmed by 0 bases and 3 bases respectively.

The sample comes from a study of CD8 T cells in Susac syndrome (dated by TCRdb to about 2019). In terms of the full investigation: The study used repertoire sequencing to test whether antigen drove CD8+ T cell activation and differentiation in Susac syndrome. The clonality of the CD8+ T cell repertoire was compared across over 9 healthy donors, around 14 Susac syndrome patients and under 17 multiple sclerosis patients.

What the authors observed across the whole study: The TCR sequencing and HLA analysis was acknowledged to have included a relatively small number of individuals.

Here the chain combines TRBV20-1 and TRBJ1-2; no D gene can be assigned with confidence. This receptor was obtained from a human donor with multiple sclerosis. Specimen: CD8+ T cells from PBMCs. Read as DNA, the sequence is TGCAGTGCTAGAGATAAGGGTATGGACTATGGCTACACCTTC. Translated, it gives CSARDKGMDYGYTF.